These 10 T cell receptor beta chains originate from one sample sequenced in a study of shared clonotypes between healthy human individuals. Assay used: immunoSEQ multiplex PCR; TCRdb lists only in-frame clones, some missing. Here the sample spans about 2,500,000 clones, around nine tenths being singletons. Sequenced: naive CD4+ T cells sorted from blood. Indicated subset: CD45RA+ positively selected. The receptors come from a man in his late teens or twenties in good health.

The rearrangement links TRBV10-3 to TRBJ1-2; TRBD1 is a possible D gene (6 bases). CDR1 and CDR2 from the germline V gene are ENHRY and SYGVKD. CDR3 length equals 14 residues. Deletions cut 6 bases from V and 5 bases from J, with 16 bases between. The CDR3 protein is CAISRTEDLYGYTF. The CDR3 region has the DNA TGTGCCATCAGCAGGACAGAAGACCTTTATGGCTACACCTTC.

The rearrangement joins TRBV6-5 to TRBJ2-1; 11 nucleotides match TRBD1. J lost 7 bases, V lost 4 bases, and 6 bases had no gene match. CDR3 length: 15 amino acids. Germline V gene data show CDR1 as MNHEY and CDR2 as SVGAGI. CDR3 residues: CASSSPDRGRNEQFF. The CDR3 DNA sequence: TGTGCCAGCAGTTCACCGGACAGGGGGCGTAATGAGCAGTTCTTC.

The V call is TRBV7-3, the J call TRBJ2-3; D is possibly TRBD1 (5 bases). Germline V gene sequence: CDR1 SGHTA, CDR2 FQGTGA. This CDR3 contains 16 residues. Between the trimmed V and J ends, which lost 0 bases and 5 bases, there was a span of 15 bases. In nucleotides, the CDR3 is TGTGCCAGCAGCTTAACTAGGCAGGGATACGGAGATACGCAGTATTTT. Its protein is CASSLTRQGYGDTQYF.

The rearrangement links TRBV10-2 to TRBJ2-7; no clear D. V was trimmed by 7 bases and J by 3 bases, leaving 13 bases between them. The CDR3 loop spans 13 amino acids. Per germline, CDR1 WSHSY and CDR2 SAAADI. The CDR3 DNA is TGCGCCAGCATGGGGTACTCAATCTACGAGCAGTACTTC. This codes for CASMGYSIYEQYF.

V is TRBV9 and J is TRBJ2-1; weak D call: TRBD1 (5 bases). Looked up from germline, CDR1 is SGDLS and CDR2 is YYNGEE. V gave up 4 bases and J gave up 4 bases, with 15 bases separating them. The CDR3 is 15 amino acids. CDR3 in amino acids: CASSTNRRQYNEQFF. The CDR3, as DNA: TGTGCCAGCAGCACAAACAGGAGACAGTACAATGAGCAGTTCTTC.

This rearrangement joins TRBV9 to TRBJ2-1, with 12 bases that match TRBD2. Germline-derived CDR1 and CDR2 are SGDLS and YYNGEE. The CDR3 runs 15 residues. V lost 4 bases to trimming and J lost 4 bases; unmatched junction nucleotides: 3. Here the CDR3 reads CASSTGLAGYNEQFF. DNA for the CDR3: TGTGCCAGCAGCACAGGACTAGCGGGATACAATGAGCAGTTCTTC. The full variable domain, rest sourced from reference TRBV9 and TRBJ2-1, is DSGVTQTPKHLITATGQRVTLRCSPRSGDLSVYWYQQSLDQGLQFLIQYYNGEERAKGNILERFSAQQFPDLHSELNLSSLELGDSALYFCASSTGLAGYNEQFFGPGTRLTVL.

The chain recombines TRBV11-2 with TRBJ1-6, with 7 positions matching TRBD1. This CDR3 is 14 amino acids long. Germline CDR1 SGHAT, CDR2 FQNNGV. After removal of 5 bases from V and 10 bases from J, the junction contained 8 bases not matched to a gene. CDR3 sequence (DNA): TGTGCCAGCAGCGACAGGGTTTATGGCTCACCCCTCCACTTT. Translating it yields CASSDRVYGSPLHF.

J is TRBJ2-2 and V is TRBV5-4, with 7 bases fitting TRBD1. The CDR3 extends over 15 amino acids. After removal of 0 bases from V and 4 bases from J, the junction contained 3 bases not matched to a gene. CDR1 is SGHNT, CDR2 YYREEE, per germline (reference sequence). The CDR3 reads CASSLEGQTTGELFF. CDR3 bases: TGTGCCAGCAGCTTGGAGGGACAGACCACCGGGGAGCTGTTTTTT.

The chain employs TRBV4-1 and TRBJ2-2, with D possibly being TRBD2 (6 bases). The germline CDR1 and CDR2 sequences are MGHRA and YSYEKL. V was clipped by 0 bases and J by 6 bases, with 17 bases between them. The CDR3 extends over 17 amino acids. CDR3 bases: TGCGCCAGCAGCCAAGAGGCCCTGGGAGGTGTCGCCGGGGAGCTGTTTTTT. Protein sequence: CASSQEALGGVAGELFF.

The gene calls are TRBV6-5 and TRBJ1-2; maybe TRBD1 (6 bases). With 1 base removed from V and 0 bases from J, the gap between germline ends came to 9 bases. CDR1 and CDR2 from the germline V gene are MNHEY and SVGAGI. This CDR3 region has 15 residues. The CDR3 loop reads CASSYYTGTNYGYTF. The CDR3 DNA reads TGTGCCAGCAGTTACTATACAGGGACTAACTATGGCTACACCTTC.